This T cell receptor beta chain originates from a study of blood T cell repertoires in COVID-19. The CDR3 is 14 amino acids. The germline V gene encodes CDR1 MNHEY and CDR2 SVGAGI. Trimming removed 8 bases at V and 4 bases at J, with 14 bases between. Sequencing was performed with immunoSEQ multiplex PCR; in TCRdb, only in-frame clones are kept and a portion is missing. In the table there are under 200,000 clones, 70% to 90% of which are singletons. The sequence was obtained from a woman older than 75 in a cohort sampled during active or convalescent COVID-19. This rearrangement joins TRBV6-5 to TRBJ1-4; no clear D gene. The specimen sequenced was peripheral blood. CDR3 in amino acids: CASRFSRDNEKLFF. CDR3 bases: TGTGCCAGCCGTTTTTCAAGAGATAATGAAAAACTGTTTTTT.